These T cell receptor beta chains were read from a single sample in a study of T cells in localized non-small cell lung cancer. Libraries were prepared by immunoSEQ multiplex PCR; TCRdb keeps only in-frame clonotypes and omits some of them. Of approximately 35,000 clones in the sample, under 90% were seen once. Sequences were derived from peripheral blood, sampled before any cancer treatment. These receptors all stem from a man aged 35 to 69 with stage I lung adenocarcinoma. The CDR3 runs from the conserved cysteine through the conserved F or W. A D gene is named only where the DNA matches it firmly. Expanded clones get a size class; other rows say once, few or many, or leave the size out.

V gene,J gene,D gene,clone size,CDR3 protein,CDR3 DNA
TRBV9,TRBJ2-2,TRBD2,-,CASSFLTGLAGTGELFF,TGTGCCAGCAGCTTTCTAACGGGACTAGCTGGGACCGGGGAGCTGTTTTTT
TRBV6-1,TRBJ2-7,-,-,CASTQAGQLYEQYF,TGTGCCAGCACACAGGCCGGACAGCTCTACGAGCAGTACTTC
TRBV5-6,TRBJ1-4,-,-,CASSNYEKLFF,TGTGCCAGCAGTAACTATGAAAAACTGTTTTTT
TRBV11-2,TRBJ1-5,-,-,CASSLSGGGAQSRQPQHF,TGTGCCAGCAGCTTAAGTGGGGGAGGGGCACAGTCTCGGCAGCCCCAGCATTTT
TRBV30,TRBJ1-2,TRBD1,-,CAADRGNYGYTF,TGTGCCGCCGACAGGGGAAACTATGGCTACACCTTC
TRBV5-1,TRBJ1-2,-,-,CASSLGSSYGYTF,TGCGCCAGCAGCTTGGGGTCTAGCTATGGCTACACCTTC
TRBV18,TRBJ1-1,-,-,CASSALLTGGNTEAFF,TGTGCCAGCTCAGCCCTTCTTACGGGCGGGAACACTGAAGCTTTCTTT
TRBV14,TRBJ2-5,-,-,CASSQDEGPRQETQYF,TGTGCCAGCAGCCAAGATGAGGGGCCCCGTCAAGAGACCCAGTACTTC
TRBV27,TRBJ2-3,-,-,CASRKWGAEDTQYF,TGTGCCAGCAGAAAATGGGGGGCGGAAGATACGCAGTATTTT
TRBV19,TRBJ1-5,TRBD1,-,CATRLHRDRDQPQHF,TGTGCCACCAGACTTCACCGGGACAGAGATCAGCCCCAGCATTTT
TRBV5-4,TRBJ1-1,-,-,CASSLVTADTEAFF,TGTGCCAGCAGCTTAGTGACAGCCGACACTGAAGCTTTCTTT
TRBV5-1,TRBJ2-2,-,once,CASRTGEHRGAVF,TGCGCCAGCAGGACAGGCGAACACCGGGGAGCTGTTTTT
TRBV11-2,TRBJ1-2,TRBD1,-,CASSLGGQLTGYTF,TGTGCCAGCAGCTTAGGGGGACAGTTGACTGGCTACACCTTC
TRBV13,TRBJ2-7,-,-,CASSRGDEQYF,TGTGCCAGCAGCCGAGGTGACGAGCAGTACTTC
TRBV27,TRBJ2-7,TRBD2,-,CASRRTSGGLYEQYF,TGTGCCAGCAGACGAACTAGCGGGGGACTCTACGAGCAGTACTTC
TRBV18,TRBJ1-2,-,-,CASSIGGGNYGYTF,TGTGCCAGCTCAATTGGAGGCGGTAACTATGGCTACACCTTC
TRBV30,TRBJ1-2,TRBD1,few,CAWSGQGATYGYTF,TGTGCCTGGAGTGGACAGGGGGCTACCTATGGCTACACCTTC
TRBV9,TRBJ2-1,-,-,CASSPRQDFNEQFF,TGTGCCAGCAGCCCCCGACAGGACTTCAATGAGCAGTTCTTC
TRBV19,TRBJ2-1,-,-,CASSRDLRPSSYNEQFF,TGTGCCAGTAGTAGGGATCTCCGACCGAGCTCCTACAATGAGCAGTTCTTC
TRBV10-3,TRBJ1-2,-,-,CAISESIYARGKSSSQGYTF,TGTGCCATCAGTGAGTCGATTTATGCTAGGGGAAAGAGCTCCTCGCAAGGCTACACCTTC
TRBV10-3,TRBJ2-7,TRBD1,-,CAISDSGQGVYEQYF,TGTGCCATCAGTGACTCAGGACAGGGGGTCTACGAGCAGTACTTC
TRBV25-1,TRBJ1-1,-,-,CASSVGWKNTEAFF,TGTGCCAGCAGTGTCGGGTGGAAGAACACTGAAGCTTTCTTT
TRBV5-1,TRBJ2-7,-,-,CASHQDGYSYEQYF,TGCGCCAGCCATCAGGACGGATACTCCTACGAGCAGTACTTC
TRBV5-6,TRBJ2-7,-,-,CASSRGQFDEQYF,TGTGCCAGCAGCCGTGGACAGTTCGACGAGCAGTACTTC
TRBV25-1,TRBJ2-2,TRBD1,-,CASERDRGYTGELFF,TGTGCCAGCGAGAGGGACAGAGGCTACACCGGGGAGCTGTTTTTT
TRBV4-2,TRBJ2-7,-,-,CASSQDKGSGYEQYF,TGTGCCAGCAGCCAAGATAAGGGGTCTGGGTACGAGCAGTACTTC